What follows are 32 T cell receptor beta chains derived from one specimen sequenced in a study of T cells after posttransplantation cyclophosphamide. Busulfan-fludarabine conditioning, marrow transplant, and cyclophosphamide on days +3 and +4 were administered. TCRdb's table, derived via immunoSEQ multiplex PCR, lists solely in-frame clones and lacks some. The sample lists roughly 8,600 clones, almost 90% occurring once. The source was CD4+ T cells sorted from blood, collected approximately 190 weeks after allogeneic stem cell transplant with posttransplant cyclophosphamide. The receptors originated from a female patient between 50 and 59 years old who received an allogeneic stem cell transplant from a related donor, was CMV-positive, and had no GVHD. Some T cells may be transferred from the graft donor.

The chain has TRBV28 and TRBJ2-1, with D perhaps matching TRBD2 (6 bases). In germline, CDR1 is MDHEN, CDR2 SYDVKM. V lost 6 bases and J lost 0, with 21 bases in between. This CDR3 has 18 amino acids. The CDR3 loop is CASSSRRDRLSSYNEQFF. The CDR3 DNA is TGTGCCAGCAGCTCGAGGCGGGATCGACTGAGCTCCTACAATGAGCAGTTCTTC.

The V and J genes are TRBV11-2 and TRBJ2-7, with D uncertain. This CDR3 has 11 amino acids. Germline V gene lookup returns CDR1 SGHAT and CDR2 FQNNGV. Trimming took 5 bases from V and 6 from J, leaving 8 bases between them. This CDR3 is CASSPLSEQYF. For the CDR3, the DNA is TGTGCCAGCAGCCCCCTCTCCGAGCAGTACTTC.

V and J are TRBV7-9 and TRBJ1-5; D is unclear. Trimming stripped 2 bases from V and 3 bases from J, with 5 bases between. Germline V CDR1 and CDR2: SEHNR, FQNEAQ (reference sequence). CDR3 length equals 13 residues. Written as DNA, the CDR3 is TGTGCCAGCAGCTTATACACCAATCAGCCCCAGCATTTT. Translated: CASSLYTNQPQHF.

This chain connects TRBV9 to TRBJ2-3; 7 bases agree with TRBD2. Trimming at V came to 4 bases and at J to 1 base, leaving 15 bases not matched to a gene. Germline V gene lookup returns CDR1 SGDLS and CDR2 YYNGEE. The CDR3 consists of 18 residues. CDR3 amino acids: CASSWSGAVGGGTDTQYF. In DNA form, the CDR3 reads TGTGCCAGCAGCTGGAGCGGGGCTGTAGGTGGGGGCACAGATACGCAGTATTTT.

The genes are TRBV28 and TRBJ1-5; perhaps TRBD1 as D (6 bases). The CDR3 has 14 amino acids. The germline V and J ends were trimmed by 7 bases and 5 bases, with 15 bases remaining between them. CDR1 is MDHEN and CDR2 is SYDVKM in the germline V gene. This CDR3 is CASKRQAYYQPQHF. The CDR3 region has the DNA TGTGCCAGCAAGAGACAGGCTTATTATCAGCCCCAGCATTTT.

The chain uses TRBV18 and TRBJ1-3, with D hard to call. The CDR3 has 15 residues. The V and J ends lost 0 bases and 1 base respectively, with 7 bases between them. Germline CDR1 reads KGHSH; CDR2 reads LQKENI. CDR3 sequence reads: CASSPPSLSGNTIYF. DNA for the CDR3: TGTGCCAGCTCACCACCGAGTCTATCTGGAAACACCATATATTTT. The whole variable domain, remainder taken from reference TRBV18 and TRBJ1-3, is NAGVMQNPRHLVRRRGQEARLRCSPMKGHSHVYWYRQLPEEGLKFMVYLQKENIIDESGMPKERFSAEFPKEGPSILRIQQVVRGDSAAYFCASSPPSLSGNTIYFGEGSWLTVV.

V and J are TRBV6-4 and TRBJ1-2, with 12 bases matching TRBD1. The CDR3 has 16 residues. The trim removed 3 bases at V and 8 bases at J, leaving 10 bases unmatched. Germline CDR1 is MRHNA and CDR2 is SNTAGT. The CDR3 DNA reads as TGTGCCAGCAGTGAGGGCCCGGGACAGGGGGCCGGGGGCTACACCTTC. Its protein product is CASSEGPGQGAGGYTF.

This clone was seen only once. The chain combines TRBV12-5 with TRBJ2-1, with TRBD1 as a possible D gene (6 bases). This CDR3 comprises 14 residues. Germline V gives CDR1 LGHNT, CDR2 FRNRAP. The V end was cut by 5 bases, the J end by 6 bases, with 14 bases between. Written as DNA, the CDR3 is TGTGCTAGTGGTCAGGGGTACCACGGCAATGAGCAGTTCTTC. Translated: CASGQGYHGNEQFF.

DNA of the CDR3: TGCGCCAGCAGCTTAGTAGCGGGAAACCAAGAGACCCAGTACTTC. Amino acid sequence: CASSLVAGNQETQYF. The chain links TRBV5-1 to TRBJ2-5, with 8 positions matching TRBD2. The CDR3 is 15 amino acids. Germline assignment: CDR1 SGHRS and CDR2 YFSETQ. Trimming at V came to 2 bases and at J to 0 bases, leaving 3 bases not matched to a gene. Full variable domain (missing parts from reference TRBV5-1 and TRBJ2-5): KAGVTQTPRYLIKTRGQQVTLSCSPISGHRSVSWYQQTPGQGLQFLFEYFSETQRNKGNFPGRFSGRQFSNSRSEMNVSTLELGDSALYLCASSLVAGNQETQYFGPGTRLLVL.

CDR3: CASTQGGGSTEAFF. CDR3 bases: TGTGCCAGTACGCAGGGAGGTGGAAGCACTGAAGCTTTCTTT. The J gene is TRBJ1-1, the V gene TRBV19; weak D call: TRBD1 (5 bases). The CDR3 is made up of 14 amino acids. The germline V and J ends were trimmed by 7 bases and 4 bases, with 16 bases remaining between them. CDR1 LNHDA and CDR2 SQIVND come from the germline V gene (reference sequence).

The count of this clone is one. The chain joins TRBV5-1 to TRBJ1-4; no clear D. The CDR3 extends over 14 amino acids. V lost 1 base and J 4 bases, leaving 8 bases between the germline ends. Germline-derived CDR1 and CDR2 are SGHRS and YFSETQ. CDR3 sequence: CASSLTRGNEKLFF. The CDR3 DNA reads TGCGCCAGCAGCTTGACCCGGGGTAATGAAAAACTGTTTTTT.

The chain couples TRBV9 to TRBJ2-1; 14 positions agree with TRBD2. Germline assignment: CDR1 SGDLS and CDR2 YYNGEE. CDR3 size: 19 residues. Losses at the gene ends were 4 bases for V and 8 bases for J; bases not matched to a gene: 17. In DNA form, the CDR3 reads TGTGCCAGCAGCCTTCGACTAGCGGGAGGGGAGGAGGGGCATCATGAGCAGTTCTTC. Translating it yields CASSLRLAGGEEGHHEQFF. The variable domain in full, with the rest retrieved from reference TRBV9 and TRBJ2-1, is DSGVTQTPKHLITATGQRVTLRCSPRSGDLSVYWYQQSLDQGLQFLIQYYNGEERAKGNILERFSAQQFPDLHSELNLSSLELGDSALYFCASSLRLAGGEEGHHEQFFGPGTRLTVL.

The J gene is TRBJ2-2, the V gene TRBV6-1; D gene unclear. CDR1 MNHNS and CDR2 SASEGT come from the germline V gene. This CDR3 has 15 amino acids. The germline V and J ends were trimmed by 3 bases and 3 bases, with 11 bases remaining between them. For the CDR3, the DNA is TGTGCCAGCAGTGAGCTAGTAGCTGACACCGGGGAGCTGTTTTTT. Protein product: CASSELVADTGELFF.

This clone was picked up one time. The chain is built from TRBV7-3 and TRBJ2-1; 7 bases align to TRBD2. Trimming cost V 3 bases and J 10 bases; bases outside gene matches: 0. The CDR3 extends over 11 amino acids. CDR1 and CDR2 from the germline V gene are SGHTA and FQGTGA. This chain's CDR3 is CASSFGGEQFF. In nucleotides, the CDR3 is TGTGCCAGCAGCTTCGGGGGGGAGCAGTTCTTC.

The CDR3 is CASSGTSGSTDTQYF. Written as DNA, the CDR3 is TGCGCCAGCAGCGGGACTAGCGGCAGCACAGATACGCAGTATTTT. The V and J genes are TRBV5-1 and TRBJ2-3; 11 bases line up with TRBD2. With V trimmed by 4 bases and J by 0 bases, 1 base remained unmatched. The CDR3 length is 15 residues. Germline CDR1 reads SGHRS; CDR2 reads YFSETQ. The full variable domain, with the rest looked up from reference TRBV5-1 and TRBJ2-3, is KAGVTQTPRYLIKTRGQQVTLSCSPISGHRSVSWYQQTPGQGLQFLFEYFSETQRNKGNFPGRFSGRQFSNSRSEMNVSTLELGDSALYLCASSGTSGSTDTQYFGPGTRLTVL.

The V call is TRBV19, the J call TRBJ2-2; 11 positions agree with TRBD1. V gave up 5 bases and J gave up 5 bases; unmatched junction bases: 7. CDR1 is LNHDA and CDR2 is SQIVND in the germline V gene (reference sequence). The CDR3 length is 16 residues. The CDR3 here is CASSLIGQGATGELFF. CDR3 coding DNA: TGTGCCAGTAGTTTAATAGGACAGGGGGCGACCGGGGAGCTGTTTTTT.

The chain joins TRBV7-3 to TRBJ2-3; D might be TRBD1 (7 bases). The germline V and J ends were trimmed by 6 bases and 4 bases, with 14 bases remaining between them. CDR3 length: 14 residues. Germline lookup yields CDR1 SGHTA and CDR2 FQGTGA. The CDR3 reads CASSSGGGADTQYF. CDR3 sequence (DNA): TGTGCCAGCAGTTCCGGAGGGGGCGCAGATACGCAGTATTTT.

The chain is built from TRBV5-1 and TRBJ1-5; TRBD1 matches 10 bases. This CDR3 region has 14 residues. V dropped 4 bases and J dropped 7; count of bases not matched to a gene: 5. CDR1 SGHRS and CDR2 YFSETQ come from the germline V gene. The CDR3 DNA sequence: TGCGCCAGCAGCCTGGACAGGGGGGACCAGCCCCAGCATTTT. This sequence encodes CASSLDRGDQPQHF.

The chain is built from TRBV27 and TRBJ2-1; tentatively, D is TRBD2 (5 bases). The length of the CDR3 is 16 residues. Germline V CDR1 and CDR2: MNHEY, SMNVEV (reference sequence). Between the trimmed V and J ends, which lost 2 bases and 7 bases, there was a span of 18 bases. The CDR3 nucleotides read TGTGCCAGCAGTTTAAGGCCGGTGTGGACTCCTAATGAGCAGTTCTTC. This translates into CASSLRPVWTPNEQFF.

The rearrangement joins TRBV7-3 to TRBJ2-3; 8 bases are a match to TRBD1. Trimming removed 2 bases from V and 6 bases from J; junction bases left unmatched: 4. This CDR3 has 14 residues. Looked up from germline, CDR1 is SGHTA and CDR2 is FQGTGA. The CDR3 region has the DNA TGTGCCAGCAGCTTAGGACAGGGTGGTGATACGCAGTATTTT. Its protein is CASSLGQGGDTQYF.

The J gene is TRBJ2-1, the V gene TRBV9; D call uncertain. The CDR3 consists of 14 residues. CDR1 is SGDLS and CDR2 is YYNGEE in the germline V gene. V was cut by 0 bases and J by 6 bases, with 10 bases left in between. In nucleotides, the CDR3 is TGTGCCAGCAGCGTAGATGGTAGCAGCAATGAGCAGTTCTTC. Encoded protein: CASSVDGSSNEQFF.

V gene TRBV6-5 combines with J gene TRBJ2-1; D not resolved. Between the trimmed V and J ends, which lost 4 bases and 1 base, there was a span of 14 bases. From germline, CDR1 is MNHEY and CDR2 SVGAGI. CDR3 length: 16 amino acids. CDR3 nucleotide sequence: TGTGCCAGCAGTTCCTCGGAACTCGGGTCCTACAATGAGCAGTTCTTC. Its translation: CASSSSELGSYNEQFF.

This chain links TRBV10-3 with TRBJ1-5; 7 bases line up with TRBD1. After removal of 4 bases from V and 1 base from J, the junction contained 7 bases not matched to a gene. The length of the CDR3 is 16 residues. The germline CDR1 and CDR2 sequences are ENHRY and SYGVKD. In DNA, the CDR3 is TGTGCCATCAGTGCAGGGGGGCCCCTCAGCAATCAGCCCCAGCATTTT. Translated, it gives CAISAGGPLSNQPQHF.

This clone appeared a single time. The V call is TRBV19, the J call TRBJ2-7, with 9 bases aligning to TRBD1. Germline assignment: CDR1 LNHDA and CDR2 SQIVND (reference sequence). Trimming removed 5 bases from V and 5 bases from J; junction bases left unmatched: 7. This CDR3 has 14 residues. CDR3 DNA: TGTGCCAGTAGTTTCCTCGGGACAGGGAACGAGCAGTACTTC. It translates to CASSFLGTGNEQYF.

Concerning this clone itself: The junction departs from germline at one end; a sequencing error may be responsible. The CDR3 protein is CSARGWPSPSF. Written as DNA, the CDR3 is TGCAGTGCTAGAGGCTGGCCCTCCCCTTCTTTT. V gene TRBV20-1 combines with J gene TRBJ1-4; D not resolved. CDR1 is DFQATT, CDR2 SNEGSKA, per germline (reference sequence). This CDR3 is 11 amino acids long.

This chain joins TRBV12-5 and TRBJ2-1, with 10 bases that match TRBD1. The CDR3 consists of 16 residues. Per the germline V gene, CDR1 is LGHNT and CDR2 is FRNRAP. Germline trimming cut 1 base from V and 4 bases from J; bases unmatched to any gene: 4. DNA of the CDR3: TGTGCTAGTGGTTTGGACCGGGGACAGGGGTACAATGAGCAGTTCTTC. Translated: CASGLDRGQGYNEQFF.

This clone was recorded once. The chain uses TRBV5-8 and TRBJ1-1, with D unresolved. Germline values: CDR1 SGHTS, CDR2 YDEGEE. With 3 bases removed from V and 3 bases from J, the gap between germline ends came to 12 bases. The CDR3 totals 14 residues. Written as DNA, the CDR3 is TGTGCCAGCAGCTCAATACAGCTGGACACTGAAGCTTTCTTT. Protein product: CASSSIQLDTEAFF.

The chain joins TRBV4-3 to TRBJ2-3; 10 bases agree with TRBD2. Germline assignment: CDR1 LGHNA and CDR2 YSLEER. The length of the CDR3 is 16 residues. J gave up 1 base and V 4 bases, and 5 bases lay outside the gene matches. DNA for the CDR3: TGCGCCAGCAGCCTAGGTGGACTAGCGGGCACAGATACGCAGTATTTT. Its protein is CASSLGGLAGTDTQYF.

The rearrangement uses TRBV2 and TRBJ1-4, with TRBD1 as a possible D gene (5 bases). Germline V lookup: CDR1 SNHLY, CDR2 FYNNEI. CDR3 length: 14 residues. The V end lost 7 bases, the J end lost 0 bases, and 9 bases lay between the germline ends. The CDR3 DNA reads TGTGCCAGCATTCGGGGGGCAACTAATGAAAAACTGTTTTTT. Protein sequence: CASIRGATNEKLFF.

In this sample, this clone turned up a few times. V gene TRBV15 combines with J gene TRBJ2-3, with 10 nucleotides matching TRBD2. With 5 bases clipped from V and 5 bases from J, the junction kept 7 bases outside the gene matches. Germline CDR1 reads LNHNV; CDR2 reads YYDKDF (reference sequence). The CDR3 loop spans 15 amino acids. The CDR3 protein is CATSRASGRRDTQYF. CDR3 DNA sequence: TGTGCCACCAGCCGAGCTAGCGGGAGAAGAGATACGCAGTATTTT.

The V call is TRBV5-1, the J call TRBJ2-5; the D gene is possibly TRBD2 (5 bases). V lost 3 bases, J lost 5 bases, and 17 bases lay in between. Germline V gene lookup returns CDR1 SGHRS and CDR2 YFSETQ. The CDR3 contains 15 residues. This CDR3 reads CASSWSSGYAETQYF. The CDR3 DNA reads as TGCGCCAGCAGCTGGTCCAGCGGATACGCGGAGACCCAGTACTTC.

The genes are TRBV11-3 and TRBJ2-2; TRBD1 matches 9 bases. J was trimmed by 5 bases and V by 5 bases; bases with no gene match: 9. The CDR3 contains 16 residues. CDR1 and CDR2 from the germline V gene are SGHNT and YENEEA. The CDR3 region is CASSPTVGQGTGELFF. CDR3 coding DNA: TGTGCCAGCAGCCCCACCGTGGGACAGGGTACCGGGGAGCTGTTTTTT. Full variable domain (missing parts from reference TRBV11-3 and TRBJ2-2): EAGVVQSPRYKIIEKKQPVAFWCNPISGHNTLYWYLQNLGQGPELLIRYENEEAVDDSQLPKDRFSAERLKGVDSTLKIQPAELGDSAVYLCASSPTVGQGTGELFFGEGSRLTVL.